The clone carrying this T cell receptor (beta chain) was counted a single time. V gave up 6 bases and J gave up 0 bases, with 16 bases separating them. The CDR3 consists of 17 residues. CDR1 is SGHKS, CDR2 YYEKEE, per germline (reference sequence). The data are from a study of blood T cell repertoires in COVID-19. Profiling relied on immunoSEQ multiplex PCR, and the TCRdb table lists in-frame clones only, not all of them. The data contain some 150,000 clones, approximately 80% of them singletons. The sample consisted of peripheral blood. J is TRBJ2-6 and V is TRBV5-5; no definite D call. The TCR was taken from a woman in her 50s with acute or convalescent COVID-19. The CDR3 loop is CASTPDRLLSGANVLTF. DNA of the CDR3: TGTGCCAGCACTCCAGACCGACTCCTCTCTGGGGCCAACGTCCTGACTTTC.